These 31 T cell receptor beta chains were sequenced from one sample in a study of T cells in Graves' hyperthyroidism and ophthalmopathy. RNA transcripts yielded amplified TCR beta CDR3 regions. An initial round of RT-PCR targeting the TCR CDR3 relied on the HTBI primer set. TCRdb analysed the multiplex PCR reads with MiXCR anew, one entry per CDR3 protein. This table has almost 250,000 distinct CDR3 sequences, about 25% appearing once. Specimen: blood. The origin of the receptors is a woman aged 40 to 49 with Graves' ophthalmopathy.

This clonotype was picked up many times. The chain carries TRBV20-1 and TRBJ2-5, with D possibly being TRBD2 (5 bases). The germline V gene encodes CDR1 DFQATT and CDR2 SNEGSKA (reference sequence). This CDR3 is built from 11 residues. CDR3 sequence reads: CGAGWEETQYF. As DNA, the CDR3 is TGCGGCGCGGGCTGGGAAGAGACCCAGTACTTC.

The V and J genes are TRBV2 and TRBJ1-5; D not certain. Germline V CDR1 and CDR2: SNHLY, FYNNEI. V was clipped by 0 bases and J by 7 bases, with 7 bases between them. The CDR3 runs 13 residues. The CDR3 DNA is TGTGCCAGCAGTGAAGCGTTTAGCCAGCCCCAGCATTTT. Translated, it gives CASSEAFSQPQHF.

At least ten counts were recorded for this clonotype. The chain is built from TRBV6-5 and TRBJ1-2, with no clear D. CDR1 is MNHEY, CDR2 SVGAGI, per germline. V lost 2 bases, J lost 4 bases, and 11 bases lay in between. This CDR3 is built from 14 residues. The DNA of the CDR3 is TGTGCCAGCAGTTACGTGGACGGTTTCTATGGCTACACCTTC. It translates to CASSYVDGFYGYTF.

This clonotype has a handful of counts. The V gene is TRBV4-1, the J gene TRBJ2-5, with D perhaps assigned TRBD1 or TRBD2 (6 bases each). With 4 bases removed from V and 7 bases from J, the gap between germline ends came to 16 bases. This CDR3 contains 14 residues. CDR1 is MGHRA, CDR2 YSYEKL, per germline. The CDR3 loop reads CASSPARGVGTQYF. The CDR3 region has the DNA TGCGCCAGCAGCCCCGCAAGGGGGGTGGGGACCCAGTACTTC.

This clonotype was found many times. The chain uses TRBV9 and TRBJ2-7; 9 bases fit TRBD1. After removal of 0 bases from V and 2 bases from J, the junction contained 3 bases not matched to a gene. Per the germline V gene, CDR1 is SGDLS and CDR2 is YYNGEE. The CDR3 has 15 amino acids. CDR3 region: CASSVGDRAAYEQYF. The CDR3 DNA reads TGTGCCAGCAGCGTAGGGGACAGGGCTGCCTACGAGCAGTACTTC.

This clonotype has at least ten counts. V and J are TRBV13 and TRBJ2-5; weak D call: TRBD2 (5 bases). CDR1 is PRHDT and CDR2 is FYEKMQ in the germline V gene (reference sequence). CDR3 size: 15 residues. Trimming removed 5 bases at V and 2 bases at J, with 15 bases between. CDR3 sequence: CASSGPRESQETQYF. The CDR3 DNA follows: TGTGCCAGCAGCGGGCCCCGGGAATCACAAGAGACCCAGTACTTC.

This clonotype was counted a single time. CDR3 coding DNA: TGTGCCACCACCCGACAGCGACAGGACGACGAGCAGTACTTC. This translates into CATTRQRQDDEQYF. This chain links TRBV24-1 with TRBJ2-7; a possible D gene is TRBD1 (6 bases). The CDR3 length is 14 residues. V was cut by 8 bases and J by 5 bases, with 18 bases left in between. From germline, CDR1 is KGHDR and CDR2 SFDVKD.

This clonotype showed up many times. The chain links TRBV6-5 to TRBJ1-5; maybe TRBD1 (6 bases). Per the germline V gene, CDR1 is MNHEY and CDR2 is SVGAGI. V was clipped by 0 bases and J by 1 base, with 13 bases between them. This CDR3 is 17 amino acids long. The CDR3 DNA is TGTGCCAGCAGTTACTCGAAAGGGGGAAGGAGCAATCAGCCCCAGCATTTT. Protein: CASSYSKGGRSNQPQHF.

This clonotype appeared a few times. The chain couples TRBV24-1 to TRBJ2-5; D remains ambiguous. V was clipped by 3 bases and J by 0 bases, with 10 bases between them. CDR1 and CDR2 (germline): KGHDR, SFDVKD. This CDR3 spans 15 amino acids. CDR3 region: CATSDTRRNQETQYF. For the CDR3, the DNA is TGTGCCACCAGTGATACTCGCCGGAACCAAGAGACCCAGTACTTC.

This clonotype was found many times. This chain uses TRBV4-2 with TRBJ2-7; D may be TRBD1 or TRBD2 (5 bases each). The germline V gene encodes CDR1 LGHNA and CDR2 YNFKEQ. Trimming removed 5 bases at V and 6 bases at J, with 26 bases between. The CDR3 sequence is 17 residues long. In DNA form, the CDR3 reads TGTGCCAGCAGCGGATTCGGGACCGCAGAAGACCTAGGCGAGCAGTACTTC. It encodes CASSGFGTAEDLGEQYF.

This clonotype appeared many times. In nucleotides, the CDR3 is TGTGCCAGCAGCCCGGCGCAGGGGGGGGTGCAGTACTTC. It yields the protein CASSPAQGGVQYF. The chain employs TRBV9 and TRBJ2-7; D possibly uses TRBD1 or TRBD2 (7 bases each). V was shortened by 4 bases and J by 9 bases, with 17 bases between the two germline ends. This CDR3 is built from 13 residues. The germline V gene encodes CDR1 SGDLS and CDR2 YYNGEE.

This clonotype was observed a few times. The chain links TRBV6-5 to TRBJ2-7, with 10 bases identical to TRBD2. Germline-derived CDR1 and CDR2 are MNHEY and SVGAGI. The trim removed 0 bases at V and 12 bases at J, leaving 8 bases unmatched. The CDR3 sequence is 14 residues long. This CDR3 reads CASSYSRTSGPPYF. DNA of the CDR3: TGTGCCAGCAGTTACTCTAGGACTAGCGGCCCACCGTACTTC.

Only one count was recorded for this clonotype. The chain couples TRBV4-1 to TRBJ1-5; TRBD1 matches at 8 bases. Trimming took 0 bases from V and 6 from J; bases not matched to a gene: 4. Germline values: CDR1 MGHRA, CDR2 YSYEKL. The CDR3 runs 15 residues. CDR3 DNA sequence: TGCGCCAGCAGCCAAGAAGTGGGGACAGGTCAGCCCCAGCATTTT. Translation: CASSQEVGTGQPQHF.

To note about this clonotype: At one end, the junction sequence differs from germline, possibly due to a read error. The CDR3 protein is CSAGLGGNQPQRF. The CDR3 DNA sequence: TGCAGTGCAGGACTGGGTGGGAATCAGCCCCAGCGTTTT. The rearrangement uses TRBV20-1 and TRBJ1-5; D remains ambiguous. This CDR3 has 13 residues. Germline V CDR1 and CDR2: DFQATT, SNEGSKA (reference sequence).

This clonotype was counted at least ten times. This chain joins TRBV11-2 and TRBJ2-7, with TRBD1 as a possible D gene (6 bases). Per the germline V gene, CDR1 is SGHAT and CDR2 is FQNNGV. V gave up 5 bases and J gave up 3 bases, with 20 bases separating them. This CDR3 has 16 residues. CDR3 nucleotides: TGTGCCAGCAGCCTTCCTTCGGGACACCCGAACTACGAGCAGTACTTC. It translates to CASSLPSGHPNYEQYF.

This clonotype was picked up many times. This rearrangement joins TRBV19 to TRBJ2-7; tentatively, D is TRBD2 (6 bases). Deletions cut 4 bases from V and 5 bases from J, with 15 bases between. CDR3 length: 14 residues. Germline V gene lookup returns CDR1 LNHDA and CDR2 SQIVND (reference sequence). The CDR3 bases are TGTGCCAGTAGTACAGGGACTGAAGGCCACGAGCAGTACTTC. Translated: CASSTGTEGHEQYF.

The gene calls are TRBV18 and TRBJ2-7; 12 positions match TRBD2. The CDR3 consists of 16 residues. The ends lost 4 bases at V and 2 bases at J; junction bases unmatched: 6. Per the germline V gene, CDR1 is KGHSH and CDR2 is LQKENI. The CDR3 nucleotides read TGTGCCAGCTCACTCGCCGGACTAGCGGGGACCTACGAGCAGTACTTC. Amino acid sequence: CASSLAGLAGTYEQYF.

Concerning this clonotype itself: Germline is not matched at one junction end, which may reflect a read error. CDR3 residues: CASSIGLAGQETQYF. The CDR3 nucleotides read TGTGCCAGTAGTATTGGACTAGCGGGCCAAGAGACACAGTACTTC. The J gene is TRBJ2-5, the V gene TRBV19; 11 bases are shared with TRBD2. CDR3 length equals 15 residues. Germline assignment: CDR1 LNHDA and CDR2 SQIVND (reference sequence).

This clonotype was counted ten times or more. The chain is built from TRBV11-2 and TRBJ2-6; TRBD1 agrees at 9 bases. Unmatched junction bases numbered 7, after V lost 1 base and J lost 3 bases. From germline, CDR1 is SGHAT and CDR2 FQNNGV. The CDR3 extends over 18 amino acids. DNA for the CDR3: TGTGCCAGCAGCTTAGTTCGACAGGGGGGATATGGGGCCAACGTCCTGACTTTC. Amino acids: CASSLVRQGGYGANVLTF. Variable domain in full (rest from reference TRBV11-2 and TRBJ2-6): EAGVAQSPRYKIIEKRQSVAFWCNPISGHATLYWYQQILGQGPKLLIQFQNNGVVDDSQLPKDRFSAERLKGVDSTLKIQPAKLEDSAVYLCASSLVRQGGYGANVLTFGAGSRLTVL.

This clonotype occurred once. The CDR3 here is CASGSINYGYTF. CDR3 nucleotides: TGTGCCAGCGGCAGTATCAACTATGGCTACACCTTC. The V gene is TRBV2, the J gene TRBJ1-2, with D unclear. Looked up from germline, CDR1 is SNHLY and CDR2 is FYNNEI. Trimming left V 8 bases short and J 2 bases short, with 9 bases between. This CDR3 is built from 12 residues.

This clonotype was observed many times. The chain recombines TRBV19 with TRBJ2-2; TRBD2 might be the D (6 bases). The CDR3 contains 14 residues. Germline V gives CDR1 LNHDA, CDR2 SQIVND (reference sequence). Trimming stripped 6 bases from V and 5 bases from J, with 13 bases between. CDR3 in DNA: TGTGCCAGTAGCAGAACCGGAGGGACCGGGGAGCTGTTTTTT. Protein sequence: CASSRTGGTGELFF.

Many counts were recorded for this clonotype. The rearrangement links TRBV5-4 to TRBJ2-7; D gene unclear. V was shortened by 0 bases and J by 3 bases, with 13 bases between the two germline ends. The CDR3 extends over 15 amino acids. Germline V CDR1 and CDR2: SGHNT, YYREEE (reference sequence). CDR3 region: CASSLDAETSYEQYF. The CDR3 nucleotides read TGTGCCAGCAGCTTGGACGCGGAGACGAGCTACGAGCAGTACTTC.

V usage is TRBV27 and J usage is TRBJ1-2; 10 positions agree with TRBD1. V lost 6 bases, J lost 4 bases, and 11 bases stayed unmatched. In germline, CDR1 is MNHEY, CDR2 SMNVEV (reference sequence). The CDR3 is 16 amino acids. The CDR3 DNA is TGTGCCAGCAGAAACCCCGGGACAGGGGAGACCTATGGCTACACCTTC. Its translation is CASRNPGTGETYGYTF.

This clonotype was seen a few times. CDR3 amino acids: CASSGWTGDGGETQYF. The CDR3 region has the DNA TGTGCCAGCAGTGGTTGGACAGGGGATGGAGGGGAGACCCAGTACTTC. This chain connects TRBV6-1 to TRBJ2-5; TRBD1 agrees at 9 bases. The CDR3 spans 16 residues. J lost 5 bases, V lost 4 bases, and 11 bases had no gene match. Germline V CDR1 and CDR2: MNHNS, SASEGT.

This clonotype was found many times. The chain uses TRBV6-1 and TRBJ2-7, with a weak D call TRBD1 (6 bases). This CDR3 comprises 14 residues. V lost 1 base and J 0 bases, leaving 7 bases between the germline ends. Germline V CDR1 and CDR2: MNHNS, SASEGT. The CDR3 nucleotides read TGTGCCAGCAGTGAAGGGGACAACTCCTACGAGCAGTACTTC. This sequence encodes CASSEGDNSYEQYF.

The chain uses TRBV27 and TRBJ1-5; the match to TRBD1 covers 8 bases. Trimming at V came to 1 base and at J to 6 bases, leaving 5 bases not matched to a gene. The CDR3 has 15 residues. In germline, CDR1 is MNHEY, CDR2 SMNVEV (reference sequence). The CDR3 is CASSLLGQGFQPQHF. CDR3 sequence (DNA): TGTGCCAGCAGTTTATTAGGACAGGGCTTTCAGCCCCAGCATTTT.

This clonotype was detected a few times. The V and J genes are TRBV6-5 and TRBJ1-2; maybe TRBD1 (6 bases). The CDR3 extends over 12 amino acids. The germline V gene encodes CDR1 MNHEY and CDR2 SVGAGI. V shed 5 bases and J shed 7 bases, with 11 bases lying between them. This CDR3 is CASSRTESGYTF. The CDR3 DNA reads TGTGCCAGCAGTCGGACAGAAAGTGGCTACACCTTC.

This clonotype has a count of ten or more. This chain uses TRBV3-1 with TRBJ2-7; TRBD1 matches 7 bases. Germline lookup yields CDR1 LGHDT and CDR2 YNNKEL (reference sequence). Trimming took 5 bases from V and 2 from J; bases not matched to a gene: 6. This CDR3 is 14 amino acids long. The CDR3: CASSDRDRPYEQYF. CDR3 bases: TGTGCCAGCAGCGACCGGGACAGACCCTACGAGCAGTACTTC.

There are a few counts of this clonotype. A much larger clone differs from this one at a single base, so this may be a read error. CDR3 coding DNA: TGTGCCTGGAGCGGCCCCCCTAAAACCTACGAGCAGTACTTC. Its protein is CAWSGPPKTYEQYF. V and J are TRBV30 and TRBJ2-7; D unresolved. The germline gives CDR1 GTSNPN, CDR2 SVGIG (reference sequence). V was clipped by 3 bases and J by 2 bases, with 14 bases between them. The CDR3 covers 14 residues.

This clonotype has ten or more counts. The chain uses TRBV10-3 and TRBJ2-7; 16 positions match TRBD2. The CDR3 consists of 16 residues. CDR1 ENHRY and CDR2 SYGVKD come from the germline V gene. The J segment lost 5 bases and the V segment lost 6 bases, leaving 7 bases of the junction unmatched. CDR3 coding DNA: TGTGCCATCAGGGGGACTAGCGGGAGGGACCCCCACGAGCAGTACTTC. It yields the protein CAIRGTSGRDPHEQYF.

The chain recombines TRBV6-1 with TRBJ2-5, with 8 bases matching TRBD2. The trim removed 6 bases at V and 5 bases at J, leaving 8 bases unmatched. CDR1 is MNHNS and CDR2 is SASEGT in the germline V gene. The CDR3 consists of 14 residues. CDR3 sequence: CASSQGLAGETQYF. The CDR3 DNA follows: TGTGCCAGCAGCCAAGGACTAGCAGGGGAGACCCAGTACTTC.